The 23 T cell receptor beta chains in this list originate from one sample, sequenced in a study of shared clonotypes between healthy human individuals. The method was immunoSEQ multiplex PCR; TCRdb's version includes in-frame clones alone and lacks a portion of them. The repertoire holds roughly 1.4 million clones, with around 98.5% as singletons. Material for sequencing was naive CD4+ T cells sorted from blood. Subset indicated: CD45RA+ positively selected. All receptors derive from a man between 25 and 39 years old in good health.

V is TRBV9 and J is TRBJ2-3, with D perhaps TRBD2 (6 bases). Germline V CDR1 and CDR2: SGDLS, YYNGEE. The CDR3 length is 17 residues. Trimming stripped 0 bases from V and 5 bases from J, with 19 bases between. As DNA, the CDR3 is TGTGCCAGCAGCGTAGGAACTAGCAGTCCCCTTGGAGATACGCAGTATTTT. Translation: CASSVGTSSPLGDTQYF.

This clone was seen once. The V gene is TRBV6-5, the J gene TRBJ1-5; no clear D gene. Germline CDR1 is MNHEY and CDR2 is SVGAGI. This CDR3 spans 14 amino acids. V was trimmed by 5 bases and J by 0 bases, leaving 8 bases between them. CDR3 amino acids: CASSIGVSNQPQHF. Written as DNA, the CDR3 is TGTGCCAGCAGTATCGGGGTTAGCAATCAGCCCCAGCATTTT.

This chain links TRBV5-1 with TRBJ1-2; 7 bases agree with TRBD1. The CDR3 runs 13 residues. The V and J ends lost 2 bases and 8 bases, in that order; junction bases with no gene match: 6. CDR1 is SGHRS and CDR2 is YFSETQ in the germline V gene. The CDR3 region is CASSLGGQEGYTF. The CDR3 bases are TGCGCCAGCAGCTTAGGGGGCCAGGAGGGCTACACCTTC.

This chain uses TRBV5-1 with TRBJ2-1; 15 nucleotides align to TRBD2. V shed 0 bases, J shed 10 bases, and the junction held 11 bases outside the gene matches. This CDR3 spans 18 amino acids. Germline V CDR1 and CDR2: SGHRS, YFSETQ. CDR3 amino acids: CASSLEAVWTSGRAEQFF. The CDR3 DNA is TGCGCCAGCAGCTTGGAGGCGGTGTGGACTAGCGGGAGGGCAGAGCAGTTCTTC.

The chain is built from TRBV6-5 and TRBJ1-1; D possibly corresponds to TRBD1 (5 bases). Trimming took 5 bases from V and 0 from J, leaving 13 bases between them. The CDR3 is 15 amino acids. From germline, CDR1 is MNHEY and CDR2 SVGAGI. CDR3: CASSPQGAVNTEAFF. For the CDR3, the DNA is TGTGCCAGCAGTCCACAAGGGGCAGTGAACACTGAAGCTTTCTTT.

This chain joins TRBV2 and TRBJ2-7; 9 bases are a match to TRBD1. The CDR3 loop spans 13 amino acids. CDR1 is SNHLY and CDR2 is FYNNEI in the germline V gene. With V trimmed by 10 bases and J by 3 bases, 7 bases remained unmatched. The CDR3 DNA reads as TGTGCCACCCACCGGGACAGGGTCTACGAGCAGTACTTC. Residues: CATHRDRVYEQYF. Supplemented by reference TRBV2 and TRBJ2-7, the full variable domain reads EPEVTQTPSHQVTQMGQEVILRCVPISNHLYFYWYRQILGQKVEFLVSFYNNEISEKSEIFDDQFSVERPDGSNFTLKIRSTKLEDSAMYFCATHRDRVYEQYFGPGTRLTVT.

V is TRBV6-5 and J is TRBJ2-1, with 8 positions matching TRBD1. Germline V gene sequence: CDR1 MNHEY, CDR2 SVGAGI. V shed 6 bases, J shed 2 bases, and the junction held 3 bases outside the gene matches. The CDR3 is made up of 14 amino acids. The CDR3 bases are TGTGCCAGCAGACAACAGGGGGCCTACAATGAGCAGTTCTTC. Translation gives CASRQQGAYNEQFF.

J is TRBJ1-2 and V is TRBV6-5, with D possibly TRBD1 on 6 matching bases. The CDR3 is 12 amino acids. CDR1 MNHEY and CDR2 SVGAGI come from the germline V gene. V was clipped by 7 bases and J by 2 bases, with 8 bases between them. CDR3 amino acids: CASMQGNYGYTF. In DNA, the CDR3 is TGTGCCAGCATGCAGGGGAACTATGGCTACACCTTC.

J is TRBJ2-7 and V is TRBV23-1; 7 bases fit TRBD2. TRBV23-1 is identified as an open reading frame with a role that is uncertain. The CDR3 extends over 18 amino acids. Losses at the gene ends were 0 bases for V and 2 bases for J; bases not matched to a gene: 13. As DNA, the CDR3 is TGCGCCAGCAGTCAATCAACCGTCGGGTGCGGGAGTACCTACGAGCAGTACTTC. This sequence encodes CASSQSTVGCGSTYEQYF.

The chain uses TRBV18 and TRBJ2-7; a possible D gene is TRBD1 (7 bases). V was trimmed by 5 bases and J by 3 bases, leaving 20 bases between them. This CDR3 has 16 amino acids. In germline, CDR1 is KGHSH, CDR2 LQKENI. The CDR3: CASSYYGGTVDYEQYF. CDR3 nucleotides: TGTGCCAGCTCATATTATGGGGGGACAGTGGACTACGAGCAGTACTTC.

The chain couples TRBV12-2 to TRBJ2-1; the D call in the table, TRBD1, was not verified against the DNA. TRBV12-2 is recorded as a pseudogene. This CDR3 has 20 residues. The CDR3 protein is CASRLEPGTGGLIQNNEQFF. The CDR3 DNA reads as TGTGCAAGTCGCTTGGAGCCCGGGACAGGGGGCCTTATTCAAAACAATGAGCAGTTCTTC.

The J gene is TRBJ1-5, the V gene TRBV18; 8 nucleotides match TRBD1. Germline lookup yields CDR1 KGHSH and CDR2 LQKENI. The V gene end was trimmed by 1 base and the J gene end by 4 bases; junction bases not matched to a gene: 3. The CDR3 sequence is 15 residues long. The CDR3 reads CASSPRQGLNQPQHF. The CDR3 DNA is TGTGCCAGCTCACCACGACAGGGGCTAAATCAGCCCCAGCATTTT.

The V gene is TRBV10-3, the J gene TRBJ2-7; D perhaps matches TRBD2 (6 bases). Looked up from germline, CDR1 is ENHRY and CDR2 is SYGVKD. This CDR3 region has 15 residues. The V gene lost 0 bases and the J gene lost 3 bases, with 12 bases spanning the gap. The DNA of the CDR3 is TGTGCCATCAGTGAGTCAAAGCGGGTCTACTACGAGCAGTACTTC. Translated: CAISESKRVYYEQYF.

The gene calls are TRBV30 and TRBJ1-1, with D unresolved. Germline CDR1 and CDR2: GTSNPN and SVGIG (reference sequence). The CDR3 loop spans 10 amino acids. Trimming shortened V by 4 bases and J by 5 bases, and 5 bases separated the two germline ends. In DNA, the CDR3 is TGTGCCTGGACGAAGACTGAAGCTTTCTTT. Amino acids: CAWTKTEAFF.

For the CDR3, the DNA is TGTGCCTCCCAAGGACCGTCAGGGACTCATGGTAGAGATGTCTACGAGCAGTACTTC. It codes for CASQGPSGTHGRDVYEQYF. The gene calls are TRBV30 and TRBJ2-7; D perhaps matches TRBD2 (6 bases). The CDR3 has 19 residues. Trimming took off 7 bases at V and 3 bases at J, with 34 bases between the two ends. Germline V gene data show CDR1 as GTSNPN and CDR2 as SVGIG (reference sequence). Filled out from reference TRBV30 and TRBJ2-7, the complete variable domain reads SQTIHQWPATLVQPVGSPLSLECTVEGTSNPNLYWYRQAAGRGLQLLFYSVGIGQISSEVPQNLSASRPQDRQFILSSKKLLLSDSGFYLCASQGPSGTHGRDVYEQYFGPGTRLTVT.

The chain links TRBV4-1 to TRBJ2-3; TRBD2 matches at 9 bases. After removal of 5 bases from V and 2 bases from J, the junction contained 11 bases not matched to a gene. The germline V gene encodes CDR1 MGHRA and CDR2 YSYEKL. The CDR3 has 17 amino acids. CDR3 amino acids: CASSNRPSGRSTDTQYF. Written as DNA, the CDR3 is TGCGCCAGCAGCAACCGACCCAGCGGGAGGTCCACAGATACGCAGTATTTT.

CDR3 nucleotides: TGTGCCAGCTCACACGGCAACAGGGACGTTGGCTACACCTTC. The encoded protein is CASSHGNRDVGYTF. The chain combines TRBV18 with TRBJ1-2, with a tentative D call TRBD1 (6 bases). The CDR3 totals 14 residues. From germline, CDR1 is KGHSH and CDR2 LQKENI. V was cut by 4 bases and J by 7 bases, with 16 bases left in between.

The chain employs TRBV10-1 and TRBJ2-7, with TRBD2 matching over 9 bases. The trim removed 6 bases at V and 1 base at J, leaving 7 bases unmatched. The CDR3 is made up of 15 amino acids. Germline V gene sequence: CDR1 WNHNN, CDR2 SYGVQD (reference sequence). DNA of the CDR3: TGCGCCAGCAGCGTCTTAGCGGGGGATTCCTACGAGCAGTACTTC. The encoded protein is CASSVLAGDSYEQYF.

The gene calls are TRBV28 and TRBJ1-3; tentative D call: TRBD1 (5 bases). The V gene's germline CDR1 is MDHEN and CDR2 SYDVKM. Trimming pared 9 bases from V and 4 bases from J, leaving 13 bases between. The CDR3 totals 13 residues. The CDR3 nucleotides are TGTGCCAGTGGGGGAGGAGGAGGAAACACCATATATTTT. This codes for CASGGGGGNTIYF.

The chain carries TRBV5-1 and TRBJ1-2; D is possibly TRBD1 (5 bases). With 0 bases removed from V and 8 bases from J, the gap between germline ends came to 11 bases. Looked up from germline, CDR1 is SGHRS and CDR2 is YFSETQ. The CDR3 covers 13 residues. In DNA form, the CDR3 reads TGCGCCAGCAGCTTGGACTCAGGGTTGGGCTACACCTTC. This encodes CASSLDSGLGYTF. Filled out from reference TRBV5-1 and TRBJ1-2, the complete variable domain reads KAGVTQTPRYLIKTRGQQVTLSCSPISGHRSVSWYQQTPGQGLQFLFEYFSETQRNKGNFPGRFSGRQFSNSRSEMNVSTLELGDSALYLCASSLDSGLGYTFGSGTRLTVV.

The V call is TRBV27, the J call TRBJ1-2; 8 nucleotides align to TRBD1. In germline, CDR1 is MNHEY, CDR2 SMNVEV (reference sequence). The CDR3 runs to 16 residues. Trimming at V came to 5 bases and at J to 7 bases, leaving 15 bases not matched to a gene. CDR3 in amino acids: CASSPADRVVLSGYTF. CDR3 nucleotide sequence: TGTGCCAGCAGTCCAGCGGACAGGGTGGTACTAAGTGGCTACACCTTC.

The chain recombines TRBV28 with TRBJ2-3; TRBD2 agrees at 7 bases. This CDR3 has 12 residues. Germline values: CDR1 MDHEN, CDR2 SYDVKM. J lost 3 bases, V lost 10 bases, and 4 bases had no gene match. The CDR3 reads CAIGTMTDTQYF. In DNA form, the CDR3 reads TGTGCCATAGGGACTATGACAGATACGCAGTATTTT.

This clone appeared a few times. The chain links TRBV19 to TRBJ1-4, with unresolved D. CDR1 and CDR2 (germline): LNHDA, SQIVND (reference sequence). V was cut by 1 base and J by 8 bases, with 11 bases left in between. The CDR3 extends over 14 amino acids. CDR3 coding DNA: TGTGCCAGTAGTATAGCTGGCGGGAACGAAAAACTGTTTTTT. It is translated as CASSIAGGNEKLFF.